What follows are 15 T cell receptor beta chains derived from one specimen sequenced in a study of identical twins (dated by TCRdb to the mid-2010s). The library was prepared using 5' RACE. The sequencer was an Illumina HiSeq 2000. TCRdb's own reprocessing of the public reads used fastp at Q25 and MiXCR and kept productive beta chains. Identical CDR3 proteins give one entry, which carries the most common genes and DNA. The sample table records approximately 190,000 distinct CDR3 sequences; about a sixth of these occur just once. 40% of the sample is in the top ten clones. These data are also associated with another study on T cells expressing NK-cell markers.

Input material: CD8+ T cells sorted from blood. Receptors were obtained from a woman between 18 and 29 years old in good health.

The sample holds many counts of this clonotype. The CDR3 region has the DNA TGCGCCAGCAGTTCCTTAGAGGGGGCAAACACCGGGGAGCTGTTTTTT. As protein: CASSSLEGANTGELFF. This chain links TRBV5-1 with TRBJ2-2; 7 positions match TRBD1. The V gene's germline CDR1 is SGHRS and CDR2 YFSETQ. The CDR3 totals 16 residues. V shed 5 bases and J 2 bases; nucleotides not matched to a gene: 9.

Ten or more counts support this clonotype. The CDR3 DNA follows: TGCAGTGCGACAGGGGAGGGATATGGCTACACCTTC. Translation gives CSATGEGYGYTF. The chain has TRBV20-1 and TRBJ1-2; 8 positions match TRBD1. CDR1 and CDR2 from the germline V gene are DFQATT and SNEGSKA (reference sequence). The CDR3 is 12 amino acids. V was pared by 6 bases and J by 5 bases, with 5 bases of the junction left unmatched.

This chain links TRBV5-8 with TRBJ2-3; D is unresolved. Deletions cut 3 bases from V and 5 bases from J, with 19 bases between. The CDR3 length is 16 residues. Germline-derived CDR1 and CDR2 are SGHTS and YDEGEE. The CDR3 reads CASSSLVTRREDTQYF. The CDR3 DNA reads TGTGCCAGCAGCTCTTTAGTAACCCGGAGAGAAGATACGCAGTATTTT.

This clonotype occurred a few times. The rearrangement uses TRBV5-1 and TRBJ1-1; the D gene is possibly TRBD1 (6 bases). V dropped 7 bases and J dropped 1 base, with 17 bases sitting between them. Germline V gene lookup returns CDR1 SGHRS and CDR2 YFSETQ. The CDR3 is made up of 15 amino acids. The CDR3 bases are TGCGCCAGCCATGTACAGGGTAGTGGGAACACTGAAGCTTTCTTT. Translation: CASHVQGSGNTEAFF.

V and J are TRBV20-1 and TRBJ2-3; TRBD2 might be the D (6 bases). Germline assignment: CDR1 DFQATT and CDR2 SNEGSKA (reference sequence). The CDR3 covers 15 residues. The germline V and J ends were trimmed by 6 bases and 4 bases, with 20 bases remaining between them. The CDR3 nucleotides are TGCAGTGCCCCAGATCGGGGGTTAGCAGCAGATACGCAGTATTTT. Translated: CSAPDRGLAADTQYF.

This clonotype was counted at least ten times. V usage is TRBV6-1 and J usage is TRBJ2-7; D unclear. Germline assignment: CDR1 MNHNS and CDR2 SASEGT. The CDR3 is 15 residues long. Trimming cost V 10 bases and J 0 bases, with 19 bases left between them. The CDR3 protein is CATLTGPHSSYEQYF. CDR3 sequence (DNA): TGTGCCACGCTGACCGGGCCCCACAGCTCCTACGAGCAGTACTTC.

This clonotype was detected only a few times. V usage is TRBV29-1 and J usage is TRBJ2-7, with D uncertain. The V end was cut by 0 bases, the J end by 6 bases, with 3 bases between. This CDR3 has 10 residues. Germline V gene data show CDR1 as SQVTM and CDR2 as ANQGSEA. The CDR3 loop is CSVEDREQYF. The CDR3 DNA sequence: TGCAGCGTTGAAGACCGCGAGCAGTACTTC.

This chain joins TRBV6-1 and TRBJ1-2; D is perhaps TRBD1 (5 bases). The CDR3 covers 13 residues. The germline V and J ends were trimmed by 7 bases and 8 bases, with 17 bases remaining between them. CDR1 and CDR2 from the germline V gene are MNHNS and SASEGT. The CDR3 DNA is TGTGCCAGCACAACAACGCAGGGTATCGGCTACACCTTC. This sequence encodes CASTTTQGIGYTF.

This clonotype appeared a few times. A much larger clone lies one base from this, so it may be a read error. The chain carries TRBV7-2 and TRBJ2-7; D call uncertain. The CDR3 totals 12 residues. Germline-derived CDR1 and CDR2 are SGHTA and FQGNSA. Trimming took off 4 bases at V and 0 bases at J, with 4 bases between the two ends. CDR3 in DNA: TGTGCCAGCAGCTATCGCTCCTACGAGCAGTACTTC. As protein: CASSYRSYEQYF.

This clonotype was found a few times. The chain is built from TRBV12-5 and TRBJ2-7, with 9 bases matching TRBD1. V shed 6 bases, J shed 2 bases, and the junction held 8 bases outside the gene matches. The CDR3 consists of 15 residues. Germline loops: CDR1 LGHNT, CDR2 FRNRAP. The chain's CDR3 is CASGEGQGLAYEQYF. The CDR3 bases are TGTGCTAGTGGGGAGGGACAGGGCCTTGCCTACGAGCAGTACTTC.

This clonotype was counted ten times or more. The chain links TRBV7-6 to TRBJ1-1; D call uncertain. The germline gives CDR1 SGHVS, CDR2 FNYEAQ. The CDR3 extends over 13 amino acids. The germline V and J ends were trimmed by 4 bases and 2 bases, with 8 bases remaining between them. The CDR3 loop reads CASSSGLNTEAFF. Here the CDR3 DNA reads TGTGCCAGCAGCTCGGGATTAAACACTGAAGCTTTCTTT.

This clonotype has just a few counts. The chain uses TRBV10-3 and TRBJ2-1; 9 bases map to TRBD2. V lost 7 bases to trimming and J lost 5 bases; unmatched junction nucleotides: 9. Germline lookup yields CDR1 ENHRY and CDR2 SYGVKD. The CDR3 has 15 amino acids. CDR3 residues: CAITSPGLADNEQFF. CDR3 DNA: TGTGCCATCACCTCACCGGGACTAGCCGACAATGAGCAGTTCTTC.

The chain employs TRBV7-6 and TRBJ2-1, with a tentative D call TRBD1 (5 bases). The germline V and J ends were trimmed by 2 bases and 6 bases, with 14 bases remaining between them. Germline loops: CDR1 SGHVS, CDR2 FNYEAQ. The CDR3 has 15 amino acids. The CDR3 DNA is TGTGCCAGCAGCTTATACTCAGGGCTGGGCAATGAGCAGTTCTTC. Its translation: CASSLYSGLGNEQFF.

The CDR3 sequence: CASSYVGGREQYF. Written as DNA, the CDR3 is TGTGCCAGCTCGTACGTGGGCGGTAGGGAGCAGTACTTC. The V and J genes are TRBV18 and TRBJ2-7; D is uncertain. The V end lost 6 bases, the J end lost 7 bases, and 16 bases lay between the germline ends. CDR3 length: 13 residues. CDR1 and CDR2 from the germline V gene are KGHSH and LQKENI.

Only a few counts were recorded for this clonotype. V gene TRBV6-5 combines with J gene TRBJ2-7, with a weak D call TRBD2 (5 bases). CDR1 is MNHEY, CDR2 SVGAGI, per germline. V lost 6 bases, J lost 3 bases, and 9 bases lay in between. The CDR3 is 12 amino acids. The CDR3 region is CASRTSGYEQYF. CDR3 nucleotides: TGTGCCAGCAGAACCAGCGGCTACGAGCAGTACTTC.